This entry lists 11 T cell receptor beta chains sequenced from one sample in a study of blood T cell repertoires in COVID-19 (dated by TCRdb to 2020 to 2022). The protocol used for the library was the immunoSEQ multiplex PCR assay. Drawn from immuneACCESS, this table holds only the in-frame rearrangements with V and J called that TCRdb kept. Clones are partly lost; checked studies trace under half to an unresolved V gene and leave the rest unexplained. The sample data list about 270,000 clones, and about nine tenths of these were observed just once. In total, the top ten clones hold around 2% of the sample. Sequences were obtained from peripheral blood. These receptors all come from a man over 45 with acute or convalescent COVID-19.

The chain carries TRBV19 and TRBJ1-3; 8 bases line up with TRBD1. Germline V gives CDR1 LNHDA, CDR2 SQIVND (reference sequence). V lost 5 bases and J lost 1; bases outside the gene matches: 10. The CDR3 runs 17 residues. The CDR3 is CASSPRTGPPSGNTIYF. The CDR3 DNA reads TGTGCCAGTAGTCCACGGACAGGGCCTCCATCTGGAAACACCATATATTTT.

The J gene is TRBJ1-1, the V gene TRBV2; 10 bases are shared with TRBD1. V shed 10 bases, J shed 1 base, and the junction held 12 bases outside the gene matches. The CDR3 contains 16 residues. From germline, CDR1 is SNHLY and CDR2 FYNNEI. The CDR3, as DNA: TGTGCCACCATAGTGACAGGGGGCATGGGGAACACTGAAGCTTTCTTT. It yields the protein CATIVTGGMGNTEAFF.

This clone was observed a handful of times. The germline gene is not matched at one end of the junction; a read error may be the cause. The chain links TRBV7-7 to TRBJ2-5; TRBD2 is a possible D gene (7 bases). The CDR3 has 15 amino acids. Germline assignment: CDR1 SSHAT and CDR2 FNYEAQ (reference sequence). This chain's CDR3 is CASSTWGGAGETQYF. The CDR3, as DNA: TGTGCTAGCAGCACTTGGGGGGGCGCGGGGGAGACCCAGTACTTC.

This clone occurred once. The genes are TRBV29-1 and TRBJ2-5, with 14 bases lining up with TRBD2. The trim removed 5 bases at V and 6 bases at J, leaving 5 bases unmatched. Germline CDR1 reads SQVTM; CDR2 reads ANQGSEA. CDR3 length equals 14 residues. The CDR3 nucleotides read TGCAGCGTTCTTGGGACTAGCGGGGGACAGACCCAGTACTTC. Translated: CSVLGTSGGQTQYF.

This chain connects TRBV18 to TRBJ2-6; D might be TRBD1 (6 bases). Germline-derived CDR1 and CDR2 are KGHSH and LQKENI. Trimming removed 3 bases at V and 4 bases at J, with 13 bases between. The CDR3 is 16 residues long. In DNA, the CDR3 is TGTGCCAGCTCACCGGTAGCAGGGGTCGGGGCCAACGTCCTGACTTTC. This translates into CASSPVAGVGANVLTF.

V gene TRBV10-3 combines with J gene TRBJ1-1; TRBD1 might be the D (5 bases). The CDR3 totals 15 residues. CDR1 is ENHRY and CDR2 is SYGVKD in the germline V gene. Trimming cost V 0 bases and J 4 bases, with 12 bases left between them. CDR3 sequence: CAISESQGLRTEAFF. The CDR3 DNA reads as TGTGCCATCAGTGAGTCCCAGGGACTTCGCACTGAAGCTTTCTTT.

CDR3 coding DNA: TGTGCCAGCAGTTACACAGGGGGATCCCATGGCTACACCTTC. Translated: CASSYTGGSHGYTF. This sequence joins TRBV6-5 and TRBJ1-2; 8 bases are shared with TRBD1. This CDR3 has 14 residues. Germline V gene data show CDR1 as MNHEY and CDR2 as SVGAGI. V shed 2 bases and J 6 bases; nucleotides not matched to a gene: 5.

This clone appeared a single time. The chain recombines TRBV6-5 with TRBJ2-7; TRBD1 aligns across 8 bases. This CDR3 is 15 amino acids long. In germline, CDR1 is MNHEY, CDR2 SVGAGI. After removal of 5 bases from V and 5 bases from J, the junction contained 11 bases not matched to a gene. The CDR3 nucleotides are TGTGCCAGCAGTCCTACTCGGGACAGGCTCAACGAGCAGTACTTC. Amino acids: CASSPTRDRLNEQYF.

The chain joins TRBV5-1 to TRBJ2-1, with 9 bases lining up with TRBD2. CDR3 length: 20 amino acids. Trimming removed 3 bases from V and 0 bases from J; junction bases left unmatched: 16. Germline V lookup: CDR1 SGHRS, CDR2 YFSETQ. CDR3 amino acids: CASSSLGSGGLTSSYNEQFF. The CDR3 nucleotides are TGCGCCAGCAGCTCCCTTGGGAGCGGGGGGCTTACGAGCTCCTACAATGAGCAGTTCTTC.

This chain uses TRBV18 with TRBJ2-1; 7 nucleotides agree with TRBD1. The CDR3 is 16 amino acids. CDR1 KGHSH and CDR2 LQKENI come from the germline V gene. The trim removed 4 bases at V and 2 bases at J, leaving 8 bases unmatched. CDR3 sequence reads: CASSLPTGRTYNEQFF. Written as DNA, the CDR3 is TGTGCCAGCTCACTCCCGACAGGGCGCACCTACAATGAGCAGTTCTTC.

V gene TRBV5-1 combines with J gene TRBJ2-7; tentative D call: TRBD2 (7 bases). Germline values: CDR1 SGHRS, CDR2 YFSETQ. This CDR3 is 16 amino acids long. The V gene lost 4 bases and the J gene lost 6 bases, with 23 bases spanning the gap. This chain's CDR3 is CASSPGGQGSLIEQYF. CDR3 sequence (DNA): TGCGCCAGCAGCCCCGGGGGGCAGGGGAGTTTAATCGAGCAGTACTTC. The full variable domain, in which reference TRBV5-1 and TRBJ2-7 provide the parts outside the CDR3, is KAGVTQTPRYLIKTRGQQVTLSCSPISGHRSVSWYQQTPGQGLQFLFEYFSETQRNKGNFPGRFSGRQFSNSRSEMNVSTLELGDSALYLCASSPGGQGSLIEQYFGPGTRLTVT.